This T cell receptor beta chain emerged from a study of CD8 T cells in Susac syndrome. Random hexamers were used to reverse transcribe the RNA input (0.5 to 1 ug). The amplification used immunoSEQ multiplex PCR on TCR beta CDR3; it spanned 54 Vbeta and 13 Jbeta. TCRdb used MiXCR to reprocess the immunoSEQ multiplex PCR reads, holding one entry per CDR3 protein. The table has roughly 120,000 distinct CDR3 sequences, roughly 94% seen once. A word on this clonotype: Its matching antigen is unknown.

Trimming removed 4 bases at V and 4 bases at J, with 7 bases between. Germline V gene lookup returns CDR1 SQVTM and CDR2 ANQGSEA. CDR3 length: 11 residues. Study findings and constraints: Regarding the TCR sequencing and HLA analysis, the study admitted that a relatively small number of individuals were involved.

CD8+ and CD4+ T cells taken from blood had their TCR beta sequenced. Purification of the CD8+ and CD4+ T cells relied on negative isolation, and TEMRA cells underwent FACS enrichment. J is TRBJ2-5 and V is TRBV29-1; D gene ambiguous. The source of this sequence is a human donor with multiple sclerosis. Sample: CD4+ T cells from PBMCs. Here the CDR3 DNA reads TGCAGCGTTGTCCAGCGAGAGACCCAGTACTTC. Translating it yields CSVVQRETQYF.